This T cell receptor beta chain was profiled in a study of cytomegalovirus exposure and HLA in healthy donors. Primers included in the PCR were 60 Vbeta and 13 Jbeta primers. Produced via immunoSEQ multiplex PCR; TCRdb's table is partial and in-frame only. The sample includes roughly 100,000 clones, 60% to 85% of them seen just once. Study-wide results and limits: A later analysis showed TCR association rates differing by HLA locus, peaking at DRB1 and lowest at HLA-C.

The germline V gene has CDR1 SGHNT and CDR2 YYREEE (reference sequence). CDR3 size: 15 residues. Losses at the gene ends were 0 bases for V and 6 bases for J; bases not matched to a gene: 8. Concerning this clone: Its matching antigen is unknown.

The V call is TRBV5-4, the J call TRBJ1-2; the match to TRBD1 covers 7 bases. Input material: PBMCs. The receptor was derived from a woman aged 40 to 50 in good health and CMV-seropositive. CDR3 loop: CASSLAKQGLDGYTF. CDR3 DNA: TGTGCCAGCAGCTTGGCTAAACAGGGGTTAGATGGCTACACCTTC.